This section outlines one TCR beta chain sequence together with its context. The target antigen is unknown. This specimen belongs to a study of cytomegalovirus exposure and HLA in healthy donors. General study findings and limits: V- and J-gene trimming in TCR beta was tied to a missense DCLRE1C variant by an analysis performed later. According to a later analysis, most TCR beta chains associated with CMV appeared HLA-restricted.

Germline V gives CDR1 SGHRS, CDR2 YFSETQ. This CDR3 has 17 amino acids. Trimming removed 4 bases from V and 7 bases from J, with 26 bases in between. PCR used 60 Vbeta primers and 13 Jbeta primers. The protocol was immunoSEQ multiplex PCR, while the TCRdb copy is restricted to in-frame clones and leaves out a portion. Here the sample spans some 130,000 clones, over 75% being singletons. V gene TRBV5-1 combines with J gene TRBJ1-2; tentative D call: TRBD1 (6 bases). Sequencing input: PBMCs. This TCR was recovered from a man aged 30-40 years in good health. The CDR3 DNA is TGCGCCAGCAGCCTGAACGGGGGGGGCGTCCAAGGAGGTGGCTACACCTTC. This codes for CASSLNGGGVQGGGYTF.